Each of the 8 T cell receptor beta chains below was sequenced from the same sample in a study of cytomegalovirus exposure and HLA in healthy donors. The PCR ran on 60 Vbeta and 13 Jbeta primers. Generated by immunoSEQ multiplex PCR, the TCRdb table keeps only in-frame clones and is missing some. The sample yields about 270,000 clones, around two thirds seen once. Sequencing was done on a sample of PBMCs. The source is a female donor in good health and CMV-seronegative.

DNA for the CDR3: TGTGCCAGCAGTTCCCTAAGCGGGAGCCGCACAGATACGCAGTATTTT. It translates to CASSSLSGSRTDTQYF. V gene TRBV27 combines with J gene TRBJ2-3; 8 bases agree with TRBD2. The CDR3 totals 16 residues. With 4 bases clipped from V and 1 base from J, the junction kept 7 bases outside the gene matches. The germline V gene has CDR1 MNHEY and CDR2 SMNVEV (reference sequence).

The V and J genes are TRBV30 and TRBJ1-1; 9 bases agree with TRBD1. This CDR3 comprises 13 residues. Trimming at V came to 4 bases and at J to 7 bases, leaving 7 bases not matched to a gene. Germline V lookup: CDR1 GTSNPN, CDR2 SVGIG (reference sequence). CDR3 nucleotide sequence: TGTGCCTGGAAAGGACAGGGGAACGGTGAAGCTTTCTTT. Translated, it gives CAWKGQGNGEAFF.

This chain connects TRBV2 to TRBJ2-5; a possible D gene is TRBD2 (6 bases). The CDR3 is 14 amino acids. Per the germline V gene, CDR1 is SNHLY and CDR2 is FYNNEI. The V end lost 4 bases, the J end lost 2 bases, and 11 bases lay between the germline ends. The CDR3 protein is CASSAAGPQETQYF. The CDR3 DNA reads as TGTGCCAGCAGTGCGGCGGGGCCACAAGAGACCCAGTACTTC.

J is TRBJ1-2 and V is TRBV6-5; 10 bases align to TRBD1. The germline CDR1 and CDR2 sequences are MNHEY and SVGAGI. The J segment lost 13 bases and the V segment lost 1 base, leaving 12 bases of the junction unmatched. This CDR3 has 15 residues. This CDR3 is CASSYFPGQGMFRTF. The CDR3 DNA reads TGTGCCAGCAGTTACTTTCCGGGACAGGGGATGTTCCGCACCTTC.

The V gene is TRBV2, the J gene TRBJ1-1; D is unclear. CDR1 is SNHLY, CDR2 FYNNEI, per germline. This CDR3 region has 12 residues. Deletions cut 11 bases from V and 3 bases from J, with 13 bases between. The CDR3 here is CAPRGPYTEAFF. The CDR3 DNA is TGTGCCCCCCGAGGGCCCTACACTGAAGCTTTCTTT. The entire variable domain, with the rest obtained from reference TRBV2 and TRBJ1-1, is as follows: EPEVTQTPSHQVTQMGQEVILRCVPISNHLYFYWYRQILGQKVEFLVSFYNNEISEKSEIFDDQFSVERPDGSNFTLKIRSTKLEDSAMYFCAPRGPYTEAFFGQGTRLTVV.

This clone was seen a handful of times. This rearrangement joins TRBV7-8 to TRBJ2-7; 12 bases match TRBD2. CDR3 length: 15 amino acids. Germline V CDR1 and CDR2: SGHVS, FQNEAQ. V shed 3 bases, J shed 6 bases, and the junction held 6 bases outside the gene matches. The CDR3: CASSLLGLAGREQYF. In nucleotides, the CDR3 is TGTGCCAGCAGCTTGCTGGGACTAGCGGGTCGCGAGCAGTACTTC.

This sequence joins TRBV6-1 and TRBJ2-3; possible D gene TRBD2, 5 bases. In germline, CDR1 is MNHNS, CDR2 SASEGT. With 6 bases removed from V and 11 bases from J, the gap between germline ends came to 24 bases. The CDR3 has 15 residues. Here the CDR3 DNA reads TGTGCCAGCAGAGAGCAAACTAGTCTACCTGGCGGGCAGTATTTT. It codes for CASREQTSLPGGQYF.

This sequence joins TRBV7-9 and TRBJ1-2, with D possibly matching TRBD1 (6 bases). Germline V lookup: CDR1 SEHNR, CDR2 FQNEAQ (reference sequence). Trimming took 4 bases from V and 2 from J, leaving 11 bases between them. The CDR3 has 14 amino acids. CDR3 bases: TGTGCCAGCAGCTCCGGACAGTCCAACTATGGCTACACCTTC. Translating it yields CASSSGQSNYGYTF.